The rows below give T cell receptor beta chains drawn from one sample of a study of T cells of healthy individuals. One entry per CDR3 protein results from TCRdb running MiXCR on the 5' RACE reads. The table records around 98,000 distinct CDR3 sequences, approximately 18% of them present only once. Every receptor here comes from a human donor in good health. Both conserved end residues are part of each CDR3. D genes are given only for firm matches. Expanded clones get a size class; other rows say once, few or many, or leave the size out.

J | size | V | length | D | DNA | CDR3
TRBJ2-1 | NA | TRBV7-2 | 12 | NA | TGTGCCAGCAGCCCGAGTGGAAATGAGCAGTTCTTC | CASSPSGNEQFF
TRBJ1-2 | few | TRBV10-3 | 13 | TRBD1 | TGTGCCATCAGTGATGGGACAGGGCATGGCTACACCTTC | CAISDGTGHGYTF
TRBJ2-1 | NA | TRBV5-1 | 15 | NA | TGCGCCAGCAGCTTGGACGGCGCGGGGTACAATGAGCAGTTCTTC | CASSLDGAGYNEQFF
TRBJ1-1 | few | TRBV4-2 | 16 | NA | TGTGCCAGCAGCCAAGATCGGCAGGCCATGAACACTGAAGCTTTCTTT | CASSQDRQAMNTEAFF
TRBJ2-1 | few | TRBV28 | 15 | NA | TGTGCCAGCAGCCTCGGCACGCCGTGGGAGAGGGAGCAGTTCTTC | CASSLGTPWEREQFF
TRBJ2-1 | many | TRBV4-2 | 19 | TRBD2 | TGTGCCAGCAGCCAAGCGTGGACTAGCGGGGGGAACCCCTACAATGAGCAGTTCTTC | CASSQAWTSGGNPYNEQFF
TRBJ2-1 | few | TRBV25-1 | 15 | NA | TGTGCCAGCAGTGACGGGTCAATGGAATACAATGAGCAGTTCTTC | CASSDGSMEYNEQFF
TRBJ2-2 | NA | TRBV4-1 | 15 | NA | TGCGCCAGCAGCCAACAACAGGGGAACACCGGGGAGCTGTTTTTT | CASSQQQGNTGELFF
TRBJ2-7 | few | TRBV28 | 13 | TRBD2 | TGTGCCACCACTAGCGGGGGCTCCTACGAGCAGTACTTC | CATTSGGSYEQYF
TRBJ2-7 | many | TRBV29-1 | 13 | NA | TGCAGCGTTGTACCGGGATTCTCCTACGAGCAGTACTTC | CSVVPGFSYEQYF
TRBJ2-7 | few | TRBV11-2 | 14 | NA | TGTGCCAGCAGCCGTCCGCGGGGAAGATACGAGCAGTACTTC | CASSRPRGRYEQYF
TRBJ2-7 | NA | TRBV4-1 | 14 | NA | TGCGCCAGCAGCCTGAGTGCGGGGACCTACGAGCAGTACTTC | CASSLSAGTYEQYF
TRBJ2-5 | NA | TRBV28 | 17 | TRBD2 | TGTGCCAGCAGCGCCCGTCAGGCTAGCGGGCCTCAAGAGACCCAGTACTTC | CASSARQASGPQETQYF
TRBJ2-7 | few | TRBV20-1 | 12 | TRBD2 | TGCAGTGCTAGAGCTAGCGGCTACGAGCAGTACTTC | CSARASGYEQYF
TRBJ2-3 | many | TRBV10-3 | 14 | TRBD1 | TGTGCCATCAGTCGGACAGGGGAGCCCGATACGCAGTATTTT | CAISRTGEPDTQYF
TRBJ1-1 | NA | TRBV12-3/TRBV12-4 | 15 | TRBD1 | TGTGCCAGCAGTGCCCAGACAGGGGGATACACTGAAGCTTTCTTT | CASSAQTGGYTEAFF
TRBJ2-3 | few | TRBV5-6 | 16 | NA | TGTGCCAGCATCCGAACCAGCGGGCAGATCACAGATACGCAGTATTTT | CASIRTSGQITDTQYF
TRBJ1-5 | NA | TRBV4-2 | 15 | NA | TGTGCCAGCAGCCAAGATGCTACAGGGCTTCAGCCCCAGCATTTT | CASSQDATGLQPQHF
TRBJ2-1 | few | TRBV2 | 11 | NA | TGTGCCAGCAGTGGGGGGTATGAGCAGTTCTTC | CASSGGYEQFF
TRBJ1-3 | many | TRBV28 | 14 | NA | TGTGCCAGCAGTTTAACAGGGATCGGAAACACCATATATTTT | CASSLTGIGNTIYF
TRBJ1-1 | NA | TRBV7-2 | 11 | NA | TGTGCCAGCAGCTTAGGAGTAGGAGCTTTCTTT | CASSLGVGAFF
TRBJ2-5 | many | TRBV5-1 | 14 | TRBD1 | TGCGCCAGCAGCTTGGCCTCAGGGGGAGAGACCCAGTACTTC | CASSLASGGETQYF
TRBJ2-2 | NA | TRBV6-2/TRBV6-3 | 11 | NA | TGTGCCAGCAGTCCCCGGACCGAGCTGTTTTTT | CASSPRTELFF
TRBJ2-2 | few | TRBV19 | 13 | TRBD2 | TGTGCCAGCCGAGCGGGGGGGACCGGGGAGCTGTTTTTT | CASRAGGTGELFF
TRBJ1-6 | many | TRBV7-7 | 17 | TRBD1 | TGTGCCAGCAGCACCAAACGGACAGGGGCGTTGAATTCACCCCTCCACTTT | CASSTKRTGALNSPLHF
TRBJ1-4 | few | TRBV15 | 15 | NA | TGTGCCACCAGCAGAGATGAGGGATGGGATGAAAAACTGTTTTTT | CATSRDEGWDEKLFF
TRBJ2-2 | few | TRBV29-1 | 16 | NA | TGCAGCGTTGAAAAGTTTGGGACCGGCTACACCGGGGAGCTGTTTTTT | CSVEKFGTGYTGELFF
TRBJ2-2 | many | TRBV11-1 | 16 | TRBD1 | TGTGCCAGCAGACCATCGGACAGGGAAGACACCGGGGAGCTGTTTTTT | CASRPSDREDTGELFF
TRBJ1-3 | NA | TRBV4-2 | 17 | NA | TGTGCCAGCAGCCAAGATAGTGGATCGAGGGGTGGAAACACCATATATTTT | CASSQDSGSRGGNTIYF
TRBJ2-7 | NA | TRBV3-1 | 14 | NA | TGTGCCAGCAGCCGTCCGGGTCGTGTTTACGAGCAGTACTTC | CASSRPGRVYEQYF
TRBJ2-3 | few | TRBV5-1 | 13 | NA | TGCGCCAGCAATCCCGGGGGCACAGATACGCAGTATTTT | CASNPGGTDTQYF
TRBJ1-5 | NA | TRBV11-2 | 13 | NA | TGTGCCAGCAGCCGTGGATACAATCAGCCCCAGCATTTT | CASSRGYNQPQHF
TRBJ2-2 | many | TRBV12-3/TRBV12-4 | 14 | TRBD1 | TGTGCCAGCAGTCCGGGACAGGGCGGCGGGGAGCTGTTTTTT | CASSPGQGGGELFF
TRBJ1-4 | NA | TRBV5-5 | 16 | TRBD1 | TGTGCCAGCAGCCTTAAACCGGGACAGGGGTATGAAAAACTGTTTTTT | CASSLKPGQGYEKLFF
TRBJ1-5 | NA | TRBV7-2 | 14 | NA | TGTGCCAGCAGCATGGACCCAAGGGATCAGCCCCAGCATTTT | CASSMDPRDQPQHF
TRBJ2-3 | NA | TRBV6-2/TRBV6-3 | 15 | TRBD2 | TGTGCCAGCAGAACAGCGGGATCGGGCACAGATACGCAGTATTTT | CASRTAGSGTDTQYF
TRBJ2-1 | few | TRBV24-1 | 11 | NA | TGTGCCACCAGTCTCTACAATGAGCAGTTCTTC | CATSLYNEQFF
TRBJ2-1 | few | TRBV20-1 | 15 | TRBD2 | TGCAGTGCGACTCCCTCCGGGAGGAGCGGCAATGAGCAGTTCTTC | CSATPSGRSGNEQFF
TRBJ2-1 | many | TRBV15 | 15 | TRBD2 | TGTGCCACCAGCGATAATAGCGGGAGTGACAATGAGCAGTTCTTC | CATSDNSGSDNEQFF
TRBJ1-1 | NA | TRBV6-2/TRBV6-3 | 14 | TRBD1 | TGTGCCAGCAGCCTGGACAGGGGACGCACTGAAGCTTTCTTT | CASSLDRGRTEAFF
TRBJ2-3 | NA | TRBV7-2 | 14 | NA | TGTGCCAGCAGCCTCCCGTCCGGGACAGATACGCAGTATTTT | CASSLPSGTDTQYF
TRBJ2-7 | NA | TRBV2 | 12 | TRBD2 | TGTGCCAGCAGTGACCACCTAGCGGGGGCCTACTTC | CASSDHLAGAYF
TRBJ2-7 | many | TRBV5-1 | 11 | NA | TGCGCCAGCAGCTTGTACTACGAGCAGTACTTC | CASSLYYEQYF
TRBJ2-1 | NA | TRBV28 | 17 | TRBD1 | TGTGCCAGCGGAACAATAGACAGGGGGCCTTCCTACAATGAGCAGTTCTTC | CASGTIDRGPSYNEQFF
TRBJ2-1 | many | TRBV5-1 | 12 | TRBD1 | TGCGCCAGCAGCAACAGGGGATCTGAGCAGTTCTTC | CASSNRGSEQFF
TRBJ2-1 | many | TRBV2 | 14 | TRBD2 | TGTGCCAGCAGTGGGACTAGCGGGAGGAATGAGCAGTTCTTC | CASSGTSGRNEQFF
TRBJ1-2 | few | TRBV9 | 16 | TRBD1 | TGTGCCAGCAGCGTAGCAGGGGCCGGGACAGTCTATGGCTACACCTTC | CASSVAGAGTVYGYTF
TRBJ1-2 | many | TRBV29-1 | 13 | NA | TGCAGCGTTGATCAGGATCCTCCCTGGGGCTACACCTTC | CSVDQDPPWGYTF
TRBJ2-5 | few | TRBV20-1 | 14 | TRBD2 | TGCAGTGCTAGCTTACTAGCGGGGGGCGAGACCCAGTACTTC | CSASLLAGGETQYF
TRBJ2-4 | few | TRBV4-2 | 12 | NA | TGTGCCAGCAGCCTAAAGCCAAACATTCAGTACTTC | CASSLKPNIQYF
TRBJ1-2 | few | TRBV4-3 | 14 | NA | TGCGCCAGCAGCCAACTACAGTCAGATTATGGCTACACCTTC | CASSQLQSDYGYTF
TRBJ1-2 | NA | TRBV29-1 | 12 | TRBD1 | TGCAGCGTTGGCGAGGGGGCAAGTGGCTACACCTTC | CSVGEGASGYTF
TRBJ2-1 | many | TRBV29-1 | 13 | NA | TGCAGCGTTGAAGGTAACAGGGATAGGGAGCAGTTCTTC | CSVEGNRDREQFF
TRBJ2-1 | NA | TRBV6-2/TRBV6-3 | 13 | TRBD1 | TGTGCCAGCAGTCAAGACAGGGCTGCTGAGCAGTTCTTC | CASSQDRAAEQFF
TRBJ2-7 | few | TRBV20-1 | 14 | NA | TGCAGTGCCCTCAGTCCCAGAGGTACCTACGAGCAGTACTTC | CSALSPRGTYEQYF
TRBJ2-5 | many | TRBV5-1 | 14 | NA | TGCGCCAGCAGCTTAGAGGGATGGCCAGAGACCCAGTACTTC | CASSLEGWPETQYF
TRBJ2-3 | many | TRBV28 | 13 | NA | TGTGCCAGCAGCCCTCCTAGCTCTGATACGCAGTATTTT | CASSPPSSDTQYF